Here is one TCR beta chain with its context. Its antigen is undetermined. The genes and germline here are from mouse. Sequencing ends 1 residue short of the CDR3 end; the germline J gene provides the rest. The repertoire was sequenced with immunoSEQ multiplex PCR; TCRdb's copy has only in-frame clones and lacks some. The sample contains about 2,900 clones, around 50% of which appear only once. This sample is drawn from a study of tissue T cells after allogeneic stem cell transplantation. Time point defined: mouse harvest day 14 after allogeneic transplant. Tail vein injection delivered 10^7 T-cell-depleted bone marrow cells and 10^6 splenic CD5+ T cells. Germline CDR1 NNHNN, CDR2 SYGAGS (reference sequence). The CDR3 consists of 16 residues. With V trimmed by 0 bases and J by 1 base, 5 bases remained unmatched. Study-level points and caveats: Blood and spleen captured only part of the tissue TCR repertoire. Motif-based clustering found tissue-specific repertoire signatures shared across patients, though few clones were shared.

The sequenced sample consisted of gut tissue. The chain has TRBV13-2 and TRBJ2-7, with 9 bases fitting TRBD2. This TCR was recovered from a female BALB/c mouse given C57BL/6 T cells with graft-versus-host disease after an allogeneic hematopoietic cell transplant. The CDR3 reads CASGDAWGGVSYEQYF. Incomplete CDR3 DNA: TGTGCCAGCGGTGATGCCTGGGGGGGTGTATCCTATGAACAGTAC.